This is a list of T cell receptor beta chains from one sample in a study of blood T cell repertoires in COVID-19. Sequenced by immunoSEQ multiplex PCR; TCRdb stores in-frame clones only, minus some. This sample has around 69,000 clones, with 89% found just once. What was sequenced was peripheral blood. These receptors all stem from a woman aged 50 to 60 with active COVID-19. CDR3s leave out the opening cysteine and the closing phenylalanine or tryptophan. The D gene is left open where the match is weak.

v_call: TRBV6-5; j_call: TRBJ2-7; d_call: TRBD1; cdr3_length: 13; cdr3_aa: ASSSGQGSTYEQY
v_call: TRBV28; j_call: TRBJ2-7; d_call: .; cdr3_length: 12; cdr3_aa: ASRTTGGHREQY
v_call: TRBV5-6; j_call: TRBJ2-5; d_call: TRBD2; cdr3_length: 13; cdr3_aa: ASRVLAGEVETQY
v_call: TRBV5-6; j_call: TRBJ1-5; d_call: TRBD1; cdr3_length: 12; cdr3_aa: ASSSRGLNQPQH
v_call: TRBV4-2; j_call: TRBJ2-1; d_call: .; cdr3_length: 15; cdr3_aa: ASSQDLIRPTYNEQF
v_call: TRBV4-2; j_call: TRBJ2-7; d_call: .; cdr3_length: 11; cdr3_aa: ASSQGFSYEQY
v_call: TRBV7-9; j_call: TRBJ2-5; d_call: .; cdr3_length: 11; cdr3_aa: ASSLAGAGTQY
v_call: TRBV2; j_call: TRBJ2-1; d_call: TRBD2; cdr3_length: 13; cdr3_aa: ASSELHGTSNEQF
v_call: TRBV27; j_call: TRBJ1-4; d_call: .; cdr3_length: 15; cdr3_aa: ASSFVGEASAGEKLF
v_call: TRBV14; j_call: TRBJ2-5; d_call: TRBD2; cdr3_length: 14; cdr3_aa: ASSLPGLAGRETQY
v_call: TRBV24-1; j_call: TRBJ2-1; d_call: TRBD1; cdr3_length: 11; cdr3_aa: ATSERRQGEQF
v_call: TRBV2; j_call: TRBJ2-7; d_call: TRBD2; cdr3_length: 13; cdr3_aa: ASKTFAGGSYEQY
v_call: TRBV29-1; j_call: TRBJ1-4; d_call: TRBD1; cdr3_length: 13; cdr3_aa: SVGGQGGLGEKLF
v_call: TRBV6-1; j_call: TRBJ1-1; d_call: .; cdr3_length: 13; cdr3_aa: ASSENRNTNTEAF
v_call: TRBV3-1/TRBV3-2; j_call: TRBJ2-2; d_call: .; cdr3_length: 12; cdr3_aa: ASSLTPQTGELF
v_call: TRBV5-1; j_call: TRBJ2-7; d_call: TRBD2; cdr3_length: 14; cdr3_aa: ASSSRTSGSFYEQY
v_call: TRBV29-1; j_call: TRBJ2-3; d_call: TRBD2; cdr3_length: 13; cdr3_aa: SVEGLAGHTDTQY
v_call: TRBV5-6; j_call: TRBJ2-3; d_call: .; cdr3_length: 11; cdr3_aa: ASTPRQGDTQY
v_call: TRBV10-2; j_call: TRBJ2-3; d_call: .; cdr3_length: 13; cdr3_aa: ASSQTVTLTDTQY
v_call: TRBV10-3; j_call: TRBJ1-5; d_call: .; cdr3_length: 12; cdr3_aa: AIAKAGDNQPQH
v_call: TRBV18; j_call: TRBJ2-5; d_call: .; cdr3_length: 12; cdr3_aa: ASSPRNRQETQY
v_call: TRBV2; j_call: TRBJ2-1; d_call: TRBD2; cdr3_length: 13; cdr3_aa: ASSEASGNYNEQF
v_call: TRBV19; j_call: TRBJ1-2; d_call: .; cdr3_length: 13; cdr3_aa: ASSIVQTATYGYT
v_call: TRBV7-9; j_call: TRBJ2-7; d_call: TRBD1; cdr3_length: 11; cdr3_aa: ASSSGTGYEQY
v_call: TRBV4-1; j_call: TRBJ2-2; d_call: TRBD1; cdr3_length: 14; cdr3_aa: ASSQGDRRVTGELF
v_call: TRBV19; j_call: TRBJ2-3; d_call: .; cdr3_length: 12; cdr3_aa: ASSNYGTSDTQY